A single sample is the source of the 16 T cell receptor beta chains below, sequenced in a study of identifying expanded T cells in peripheral blood. TCRdb keeps only in-frame clones here, not all; method: immunoSEQ multiplex PCR. The table includes 95,000 to 150,000 clones, about four fifths detected once. Sequenced: blood. The receptors stem from a person between 18 and 75 years old in good health.

This chain links TRBV4-3 with TRBJ2-1; D ambiguous. The ends were cut back, 0 bases at V and 9 bases at J, with 18 bases in the middle. Per the germline V gene, CDR1 is LGHNA and CDR2 is YSLEER. CDR3 length equals 16 residues. CDR3: CASSQDRGVGRLEQFF. CDR3 DNA sequence: TGCGCCAGCAGCCAAGATCGCGGCGTCGGAAGACTTGAGCAGTTCTTC.

The CDR3 spells CASSVGAGPVEEANYGYTF. The CDR3 bases are TGTGCCAGCAGCGTAGGAGCGGGCCCCGTCGAAGAGGCTAACTATGGCTACACCTTC. The V and J genes are TRBV7-2 and TRBJ1-2; D not certain. The CDR3 length is 19 residues. Trimming removed 5 bases at V and 0 bases at J, with 25 bases between. The germline CDR1 and CDR2 sequences are SGHTA and FQGNSA.

This clone has only one observation. This rearrangement joins TRBV19 to TRBJ1-1, with 8 bases that match TRBD1. Germline CDR1 reads LNHDA; CDR2 reads SQIVND (reference sequence). Trimming took 4 bases from V and 4 from J; bases not matched to a gene: 8. This CDR3 contains 15 residues. CDR3 sequence: CASSTAGQGITEAFF. As DNA, the CDR3 is TGTGCCAGTAGTACCGCAGGACAGGGAATCACTGAAGCTTTCTTT.

J is TRBJ1-2 and V is TRBV6-6; 8 nucleotides agree with TRBD1. CDR1 and CDR2 from the germline V gene are MNHNY and SVGAGI (reference sequence). This CDR3 region has 14 residues. V lost 6 bases, J lost 4 bases, and 7 bases stayed unmatched. CDR3 sequence: CASSPTDRGYGYTF. The CDR3 region has the DNA TGTGCCAGCAGCCCAACCGACAGGGGCTATGGCTACACCTTC.

This chain uses TRBV7-2 with TRBJ2-1; D might be TRBD1 or TRBD2, each matching 5 bases. This CDR3 spans 17 amino acids. Germline values: CDR1 SGHTA, CDR2 FQGNSA. The germline V and J ends were trimmed by 0 bases and 0 bases, with 12 bases remaining between them. The CDR3 spells CASSLARGLSSYNEQFF. The CDR3 DNA reads as TGTGCCAGCAGCTTAGCCCGGGGCCTTAGCTCCTACAATGAGCAGTTCTTC.

This rearrangement joins TRBV5-6 to TRBJ1-1; D is possibly TRBD1 (5 bases). Germline CDR1 and CDR2: SGHDT and YYEEEE. V was clipped by 0 bases and J by 0 bases, with 9 bases between them. The CDR3 covers 15 residues. In DNA form, the CDR3 reads TGTGCCAGCAGCTTGGCGGGGGGAATGAACACTGAAGCTTTCTTT. Its protein product is CASSLAGGMNTEAFF.

This chain uses TRBV29-1 with TRBJ2-5; tentative D call: TRBD1 (5 bases). CDR1 SQVTM and CDR2 ANQGSEA come from the germline V gene. Trimming left V 7 bases short and J 2 bases short, with 8 bases between. This CDR3 is 11 amino acids long. The DNA for the CDR3 is TGCAGCGCTAGACAGCAAGAGACCCAGTACTTC. As protein: CSARQQETQYF. Based on the CDR3 plus reference TRBV29-1 and TRBJ2-5, the full variable domain is SAVISQKPSRDICQRGTSLTIQCQVDSQVTMMFWYRQQPGQSLTLIATANQGSEATYESGFVIDKFPISRPNLTFSTLTVSNMSPEDSSIYLCSARQQETQYFGPGTRLLVL.

The gene calls are TRBV7-2 and TRBJ2-1; 8 nucleotides agree with TRBD1. V shed 0 bases and J 16 bases; nucleotides not matched to a gene: 5. CDR1 SGHTA and CDR2 FQGNSA come from the germline V gene. The CDR3 is made up of 12 amino acids. The CDR3 is CASSLARDRNFF. The CDR3 DNA is TGTGCCAGCAGCTTAGCTCGGGACAGGAACTTCTTC.

V is TRBV5-1 and J is TRBJ2-5; 8 nucleotides agree with TRBD2. Losses at the gene ends were 4 bases for V and 3 bases for J; bases not matched to a gene: 11. This CDR3 contains 16 residues. Germline loops: CDR1 SGHRS, CDR2 YFSETQ. CDR3: CASSPLAGYLEETQYF. Written as DNA, the CDR3 is TGCGCCAGCAGCCCCTTAGCGGGGTACCTAGAAGAGACCCAGTACTTC.

The gene calls are TRBV9 and TRBJ2-2; unclear D gene. CDR3 length: 17 amino acids. V was cut by 0 bases and J by 0 bases, with 12 bases left in between. Per germline, CDR1 SGDLS and CDR2 YYNGEE. The CDR3 nucleotides are TGTGCCAGCAGCGTAGGCGCAAGGACCACGAACACCGGGGAGCTGTTTTTT. This encodes CASSVGARTTNTGELFF.

The chain uses TRBV30 and TRBJ2-3; TRBD2 is a possible D gene (6 bases). The CDR3 totals 13 residues. Germline V gene sequence: CDR1 GTSNPN, CDR2 SVGIG (reference sequence). V lost 2 bases, J lost 2 bases, and 8 bases lay in between. This CDR3 reads CAWSTGDTDTQYF. In DNA form, the CDR3 reads TGTGCCTGGAGTACGGGGGACACAGATACGCAGTATTTT.

The chain has TRBV5-1 and TRBJ1-6; a weak D match, TRBD1 (6 bases). Between the trimmed V and J ends, which lost 3 bases and 6 bases, there was a span of 16 bases. The CDR3 totals 16 residues. Germline CDR1 SGHRS, CDR2 YFSETQ. The CDR3 DNA reads as TGCGCCAGCAGCTCCAGTCCCACAGGGTCTAATTCACCCCTCCACTTT. Protein sequence: CASSSSPTGSNSPLHF. The full variable domain, with the rest looked up from reference TRBV5-1 and TRBJ1-6, is KAGVTQTPRYLIKTRGQQVTLSCSPISGHRSVSWYQQTPGQGLQFLFEYFSETQRNKGNFPGRFSGRQFSNSRSEMNVSTLELGDSALYLCASSSSPTGSNSPLHFGNGTRLTVT.

The chain recombines TRBV9 with TRBJ1-1, with 7 bases aligning to TRBD1. CDR1 SGDLS and CDR2 YYNGEE come from the germline V gene. The V segment lost 4 bases and the J segment 4 bases; nucleotides outside the gene matches: 19. CDR3 length: 18 residues. CDR3 protein: CASSLAGGLHGFGTEAFF. CDR3 nucleotide sequence: TGTGCCAGCAGCCTGGCAGGGGGTCTTCATGGTTTTGGCACTGAAGCTTTCTTT.

The J gene is TRBJ1-2, the V gene TRBV6-4, with a weak D call TRBD1 (6 bases). This CDR3 has 16 residues. V lost 2 bases and J lost 13, with 26 bases in between. Germline CDR1 is MRHNA and CDR2 is SNTAGT. The CDR3 here is CASSDPHKTGLEGRTF. The CDR3 region has the DNA TGTGCCAGCAGTGACCCGCATAAGACAGGTTTGGAGGGGCGCACCTTC.

V is TRBV4-3 and J is TRBJ2-1; 11 bases fit TRBD2. The CDR3 length is 19 residues. The J segment lost 7 bases and the V segment lost 0 bases, leaving 14 bases of the junction unmatched. The V gene's germline CDR1 is LGHNA and CDR2 YSLEER. The CDR3 DNA reads as TGCGCCAGCAGCCAAGATTGGGTCTTCGGAACTAGCGGGGGTAATGAGCAGTTCTTC. Its translation: CASSQDWVFGTSGGNEQFF.

V is TRBV6-6 and J is TRBJ1-3; 7 bases agree with TRBD1. The CDR3 has 12 amino acids. The germline V gene encodes CDR1 MNHNY and CDR2 SVGAGI (reference sequence). Germline trimming cut 2 bases from V and 13 bases from J; bases unmatched to any gene: 5. As DNA, the CDR3 is TGTGCCAGCAGTTACACGACAGGGAAGATATATTTT. Protein product: CASSYTTGKIYF.